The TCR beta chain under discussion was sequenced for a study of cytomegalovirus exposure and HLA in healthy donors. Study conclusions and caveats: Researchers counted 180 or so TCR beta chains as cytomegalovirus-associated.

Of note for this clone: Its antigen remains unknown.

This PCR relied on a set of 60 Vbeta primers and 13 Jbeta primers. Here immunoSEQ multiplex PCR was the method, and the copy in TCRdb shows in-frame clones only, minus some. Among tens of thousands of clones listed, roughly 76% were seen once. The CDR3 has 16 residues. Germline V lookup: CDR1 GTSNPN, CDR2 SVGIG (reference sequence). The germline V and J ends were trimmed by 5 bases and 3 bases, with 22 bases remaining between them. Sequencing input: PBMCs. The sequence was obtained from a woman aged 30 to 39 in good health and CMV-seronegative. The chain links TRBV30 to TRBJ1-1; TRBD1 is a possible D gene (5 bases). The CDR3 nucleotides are TGTGCCTGGGTCCGAAGGGACTCTCCTTGGGACACTGAAGCTTTCTTT. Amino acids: CAWVRRDSPWDTEAFF.